This TCR beta chain was found in a study of shared T cell receptors in the human thymus. Sequenced by immunoSEQ multiplex PCR; TCRdb stores in-frame clones only, minus some. The sample carries 640,000 or so clones, around 87% recorded once. The J segment lost 8 bases and the V segment lost 5 bases, leaving 10 bases of the junction unmatched. This CDR3 is 16 amino acids long. Germline V CDR1 and CDR2: SEHNR, FQNEAQ (reference sequence). These data also formed part of another study, on human thymus T cells. From that report: It was from resections taken during corrective heart surgery that the thymus tissue came. Thymic and blood repertoires appeared to display a bias in their usage of V and J genes. Related research has reported that thymic repertoires overlap highly among unrelated individuals.

V gene TRBV7-9 combines with J gene TRBJ2-4; 12 bases map to TRBD2. This receptor was taken from a boy younger than two with a congenital heart defect. Sequences were obtained from thymocytes. The chain's CDR3 is CASSPSRTSGEDIQYF. Written as DNA, the CDR3 is TGTGCCAGCAGCCCCTCCCGGACTAGCGGGGAGGACATTCAGTACTTC.